The TCR beta chain described here comes from a study of blood T cell repertoires in COVID-19. Per the germline V gene, CDR1 is KGHDR and CDR2 is SFDVKD. The CDR3 spans 17 residues. V lost 4 bases to trimming and J lost 2 bases; unmatched junction nucleotides: 12. Using immunoSEQ multiplex PCR, the repertoire was profiled, and TCRdb retains in-frame clones only, with some absent. The profile shows roughly 150,000 clones, roughly 83% of them singletons. The study recruited people aged roughly 18 to 95 years across about two dozen US areas. The chain carries TRBV24-1 and TRBJ2-5; TRBD2 matches at 7 bases. This receptor was taken from a man in his sixties or seventies who had been exposed to COVID-19. What was sequenced was PBMCs or T cells enriched from blood (not recorded which). CDR3 in amino acids: CATSDGIGGNPQETQYF. CDR3 bases: TGTGCCACCAGTGACGGGATCGGGGGGAACCCTCAAGAGACCCAGTACTTC.